The 10 T cell receptor beta chains below come from one sample, sequenced in a study of shared clonotypes between healthy human individuals. Using immunoSEQ multiplex PCR, the repertoire was profiled, and TCRdb retains in-frame clones only, with some absent. Counted here are about 1 million clones, about 80% occurring once; the ten biggest clones make up approximately 1.5%. Sequenced: memory CD4+ T cells sorted from blood. Subset defined: CD45RA-negative fraction. The receptors here all came from a man younger than 35 in good health.

This sequence joins TRBV4-2 and TRBJ1-2, with D hard to call. Germline V lookup: CDR1 LGHNA, CDR2 YNFKEQ. V was pared by 0 bases and J by 2 bases, with 4 bases between. The CDR3 loop spans 13 amino acids. DNA of the CDR3: TGTGCCAGCAGCCAAGAGAGCAACTATGGCTACACCTTC. Translation gives CASSQESNYGYTF.

The sample holds a few counts of this clone. The chain links TRBV7-9 to TRBJ2-7, with a weak D call TRBD1 (5 bases). The V end lost 4 bases, the J end lost 2 bases, and 21 bases lay between the germline ends. This CDR3 has 17 amino acids. Germline CDR1 SEHNR, CDR2 FQNEAQ (reference sequence). The CDR3 DNA reads as TGTGCCAGCAGCTCGCCTCCAGGGCTATCACATACCTACGAGCAGTACTTC. This gives the protein CASSSPPGLSHTYEQYF.

Notes on this clone: Different DNA sequences within this sample yield the same CDR3. This chain connects TRBV6-5 to TRBJ2-7, with D unclear. This CDR3 contains 11 residues. Germline V gene sequence: CDR1 MNHEY, CDR2 SVGAGI. The V end was cut by 7 bases, the J end by 3 bases, with 7 bases between. The CDR3 spells CASTGGYEQYF. In DNA, the CDR3 is TGTGCCAGCACCGGCGGCTACGAGCAGTACTTC.

This chain links TRBV5-1 with TRBJ2-7; D unresolved. Germline V lookup: CDR1 SGHRS, CDR2 YFSETQ. The CDR3 extends over 14 amino acids. V gave up 0 bases and J gave up 5 bases, with 12 bases separating them. CDR3 nucleotide sequence: TGCGCCAGCAGCTTGGCGGAAGAGGTCCACGAGCAGTACTTC. This encodes CASSLAEEVHEQYF.

The chain carries TRBV2 and TRBJ2-5; 12 bases fit TRBD2. Germline V gene lookup returns CDR1 SNHLY and CDR2 FYNNEI. This CDR3 spans 15 amino acids. The trim removed 7 bases at V and 7 bases at J, leaving 10 bases unmatched. The CDR3 DNA reads TGTGCCAGCACCCCACTAGCGGGGGGTACCGGGACCCAGTACTTC. This encodes CASTPLAGGTGTQYF.

The chain uses TRBV5-1 and TRBJ2-1; TRBD2 agrees at 11 bases. The CDR3 covers 15 residues. Germline V gene sequence: CDR1 SGHRS, CDR2 YFSETQ. The V gene end was trimmed by 4 bases and the J gene end by 3 bases; junction bases not matched to a gene: 3. CDR3 coding DNA: TGCGCCAGCAGCGAGGGACTAGCGGACTACAATGAGCAGTTCTTC. It specifies CASSEGLADYNEQFF.

This clone showed up just once. The chain couples TRBV5-6 to TRBJ2-1; tentatively, D is TRBD1 (5 bases). The CDR3 runs 15 residues. The V gene lost 3 bases and the J gene lost 0 bases, with 10 bases spanning the gap. Germline V gene data show CDR1 as SGHDT and CDR2 as YYEEEE. As DNA, the CDR3 is TGTGCCAGCAGCTCGTGGGGCCTCTCCTACAATGAGCAGTTCTTC. Its translation: CASSSWGLSYNEQFF.

The CDR3 loop reads CASSPRDRPPEAFF. Here the CDR3 DNA reads TGTGCCAGTAGTCCTCGGGACAGGCCTCCTGAAGCTTTCTTT. This rearrangement joins TRBV19 to TRBJ1-1; 8 positions match TRBD1. This CDR3 is 14 amino acids long. Germline values: CDR1 LNHDA, CDR2 SQIVND (reference sequence). After removal of 5 bases from V and 6 bases from J, the junction contained 8 bases not matched to a gene.

The chain links TRBV28 to TRBJ1-5; D perhaps matches TRBD1 (6 bases). Between the trimmed V and J ends, which lost 3 bases and 7 bases, there was a span of 16 bases. Germline V CDR1 and CDR2: MDHEN, SYDVKM. The CDR3 consists of 15 residues. In DNA, the CDR3 is TGTGCCAGCAGTTTCGCAGGGGCGGGGAGACAGCCCCAGCATTTT. This codes for CASSFAGAGRQPQHF. The variable domain in full, with the rest retrieved from reference TRBV28 and TRBJ1-5, is DVKVTQSSRYLVKRTGEKVFLECVQDMDHENMFWYRQDPGLGLRLIYFSYDVKMKEKGDIPEGYSVSREKKERFSLILESASTNQTSMYLCASSFAGAGRQPQHFGDGTRLSIL.

For the CDR3, the DNA is TGTGCCAGCAGTCTACATAGGGGCGGGGAGCTGTTTTTT. Its translation is CASSLHRGGELFF. The rearrangement joins TRBV28 to TRBJ2-2; D is possibly TRBD1 (5 bases). The germline V and J ends were trimmed by 5 bases and 7 bases, with 11 bases remaining between them. Germline CDR1 is MDHEN and CDR2 is SYDVKM. The CDR3 has 13 amino acids.